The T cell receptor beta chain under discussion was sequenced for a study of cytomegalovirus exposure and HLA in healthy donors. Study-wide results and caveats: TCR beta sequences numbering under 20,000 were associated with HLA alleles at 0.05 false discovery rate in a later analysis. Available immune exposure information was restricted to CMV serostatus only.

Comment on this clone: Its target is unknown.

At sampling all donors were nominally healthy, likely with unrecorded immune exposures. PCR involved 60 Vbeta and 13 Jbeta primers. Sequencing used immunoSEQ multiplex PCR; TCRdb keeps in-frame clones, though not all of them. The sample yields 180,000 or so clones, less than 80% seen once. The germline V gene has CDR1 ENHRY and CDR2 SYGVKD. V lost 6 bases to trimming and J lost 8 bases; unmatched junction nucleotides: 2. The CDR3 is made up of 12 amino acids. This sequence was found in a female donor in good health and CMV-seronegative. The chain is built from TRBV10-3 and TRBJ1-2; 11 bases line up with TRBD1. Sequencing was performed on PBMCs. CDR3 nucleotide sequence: TGTGCCATCAGCGGGGACAGGGGGGGCTACACCTTC. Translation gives CAISGDRGGYTF.